The rows below give T cell receptor beta chains drawn from one sample of a study of cytomegalovirus exposure and HLA in healthy donors. Produced via immunoSEQ multiplex PCR; TCRdb's table is partial and in-frame only. The table has tens of thousands of clones, roughly 79% seen once. The sample consisted of PBMCs. The source of these receptors is a man in his fifties in good health and CMV-seronegative. The CDR3 runs from the conserved cysteine through the conserved F or W.

v_call: TRBV11-2; cdr3_aa: CASSLPFRQGRF
v_call: TRBV5-1; cdr3_aa: CASSFPDTEAFF
v_call: TRBV6-5; cdr3_aa: CASSSGTGYSNQPQHF
v_call: TRBV18; cdr3_aa: CASSPDRGTEAFF
v_call: TRBV7-9; cdr3_aa: CASSLAQGREKLFF
v_call: TRBV6-1; cdr3_aa: CASRATGVNTEAFF
v_call: TRBV19; cdr3_aa: CASSSGTGPYEQYF
v_call: TRBV7-8; cdr3_aa: CASSSGLAGYTGELFF
v_call: TRBV11-2; cdr3_aa: CASSPKPGGFLNTEAFF
v_call: TRBV5-1; cdr3_aa: CASSLVPGYGDNEQFF
v_call: TRBV7-2; cdr3_aa: CASSRVPGGRGNQPQHF
v_call: TRBV10-3; cdr3_aa: CAISASGGPTGELFF
v_call: TRBV18; cdr3_aa: CASSPSMRNQPQHF
v_call: TRBV30; cdr3_aa: CAGQISYEQYF
v_call: TRBV7-3; cdr3_aa: CASSLTGGQGTDTQYF
v_call: TRBV28; cdr3_aa: CASTLKGYQNYGYTF
v_call: TRBV28; cdr3_aa: CASSPQGYGEKLFF
v_call: TRBV5-6; cdr3_aa: CASSYGTGGTF
v_call: TRBV30; cdr3_aa: CAWSETALAFKNIQYF
v_call: TRBV28; cdr3_aa: CASTPGLAGKETQYF
v_call: TRBV5-1; cdr3_aa: CASSLDRIYEQYF
v_call: TRBV27; cdr3_aa: CASRLGTGLSGYTF
v_call: TRBV28; cdr3_aa: CASRRRGLTVNEQFF
v_call: TRBV21-1; cdr3_aa: CASSKVNRDYSYEQYF